The 18 T cell receptor beta chains below were found in one sample sequenced in a study of cytomegalovirus exposure and HLA in healthy donors. Researchers ran the PCR with 60 Vbeta and 13 Jbeta primers. The protocol was immunoSEQ multiplex PCR, while the TCRdb copy is restricted to in-frame clones and leaves out a portion. The table lists a few hundred thousand clones, about 80% of them singletons, with 0.55% to 0.7% in the top ten. Sequenced input: PBMCs. The receptors stem from a middle-aged woman in good health and CMV-seronegative.

This clone was detected only once. CDR3 sequence: CASSPLEVDRGFSSSPLETQYF. The CDR3 bases are TGTGCCAGCTCACCGCTAGAGGTGGACAGGGGTTTTAGTTCTTCCCCGTTGGAGACCCAGTACTTC. The chain uses TRBV18 and TRBJ2-5; 9 bases are a match to TRBD1. The germline V gene has CDR1 KGHSH and CDR2 LQKENI. V shed 3 bases, J shed 5 bases, and the junction held 28 bases outside the gene matches. The CDR3 length is 22 residues.

The chain joins TRBV11-1 to TRBJ1-1, with 8 bases that match TRBD1. J gave up 2 bases and V 5 bases, and 7 bases lay outside the gene matches. The CDR3 loop spans 15 amino acids. CDR1 is SGHAT and CDR2 is FQDESV in the germline V gene (reference sequence). This chain's CDR3 is CASSTTGTGNTEAFF. DNA for the CDR3: TGTGCCAGCAGCACAACAGGGACAGGTAACACTGAAGCTTTCTTT.

This clone was seen a handful of times. This chain connects TRBV4-2 to TRBJ2-2, with D possibly matching TRBD2 (6 bases). This CDR3 region has 16 residues. V was trimmed by 0 bases and J by 1 base, leaving 9 bases between them. Germline CDR1 reads LGHNA; CDR2 reads YNFKEQ. The CDR3 coding sequence is TGTGCCAGCAGCCAAGATCCCGGGGGGAACACCGGGGAGCTGTTTTTT. Amino acids: CASSQDPGGNTGELFF.

The chain combines TRBV5-1 with TRBJ2-7; D possibly corresponds to TRBD1 (6 bases). Germline values: CDR1 SGHRS, CDR2 YFSETQ. This CDR3 contains 14 residues. Trimming pared 0 bases from V and 5 bases from J, leaving 12 bases between. CDR3 nucleotides: TGCGCCAGCAGCTTGGGAGGGGGAAACGACGAGCAGTACTTC. Translating gives CASSLGGGNDEQYF.

This clone was counted between two and nine times. J is TRBJ1-4 and V is TRBV28; D is unclear. V gave up 8 bases and J gave up 8 bases, with 21 bases separating them. CDR3 length: 15 residues. Germline V lookup: CDR1 MDHEN, CDR2 SYDVKM. The CDR3 DNA reads as TGTGCCAGCGGTATATTCGAGACCGGCAGGGAAAAACTGTTTTTT. Protein sequence: CASGIFETGREKLFF.

This chain joins TRBV5-1 and TRBJ2-1; 7 nucleotides agree with TRBD1. Germline assignment: CDR1 SGHRS and CDR2 YFSETQ. The trim removed 1 base at V and 3 bases at J, leaving 7 bases unmatched. This CDR3 comprises 16 residues. CDR3 nucleotide sequence: TGCGCCAGCAGCTTGCGAGGGGGCCGGTACTACAATGAGCAGTTCTTC. It codes for CASSLRGGRYYNEQFF.

The chain joins TRBV6-1 to TRBJ2-7; no clear D gene. CDR3 length: 11 amino acids. The V end lost 7 bases, the J end lost 2 bases, and 6 bases lay between the germline ends. Germline CDR1 is MNHNS and CDR2 is SASEGT. CDR3 nucleotide sequence: TGTGCCAGCACTCGGGCCTACGAGCAGTACTTC. Its translation: CASTRAYEQYF.

This sequence joins TRBV5-1 and TRBJ2-5; no clear D gene. CDR1 is SGHRS and CDR2 is YFSETQ in the germline V gene. This CDR3 region has 14 residues. The V end lost 0 bases, the J end lost 1 base, and 7 bases lay between the germline ends. CDR3: CASSLGWLQETQYF. CDR3 nucleotides: TGCGCCAGCAGCTTGGGTTGGCTCCAAGAGACCCAGTACTTC.

V is TRBV19 and J is TRBJ2-1, with 7 bases matching TRBD1. The CDR3 extends over 13 amino acids. Trimming removed 3 bases from V and 7 bases from J; junction bases left unmatched: 3. CDR1 is LNHDA and CDR2 is SQIVND in the germline V gene (reference sequence). CDR3: CASSMLQGNEQFF. The CDR3 region has the DNA TGTGCCAGTAGTATGTTACAGGGGAATGAGCAGTTCTTC.

The chain employs TRBV7-3 and TRBJ2-5; 10 nucleotides align to TRBD1. The CDR3 extends over 13 amino acids. V gave up 5 bases and J gave up 5 bases; unmatched junction bases: 2. CDR1 is SGHTA and CDR2 is FQGTGA in the germline V gene. The CDR3 reads CASSRDRGETQYF. CDR3 DNA sequence: TGTGCCAGCAGCCGGGACAGGGGTGAGACCCAGTACTTC.

The chain combines TRBV27 with TRBJ2-7, with 10 bases lining up with TRBD1. V trimming: 6 bases; J trimming: 4 bases; junction bases outside the gene matches: 9. This CDR3 contains 15 residues. Per the germline V gene, CDR1 is MNHEY and CDR2 is SMNVEV (reference sequence). CDR3 coding DNA: TGTGCCAGCAGCATAGGGACAGGGGTTGTATACGAGCAGTACTTC. Translation: CASSIGTGVVYEQYF.

J is TRBJ2-5 and V is TRBV28; TRBD1 matches 11 bases. The CDR3 spans 18 residues. The germline V gene has CDR1 MDHEN and CDR2 SYDVKM. V gave up 7 bases and J gave up 4 bases; unmatched junction bases: 17. The CDR3 DNA follows: TGTGCCAGCAATCATAGACGGGACAGGGGGGGACAAAGAGAGACCCAGTACTTC. This codes for CASNHRRDRGGQRETQYF.

This clone was seen more than once but under ten times. The chain is built from TRBV5-5 and TRBJ1-5; D possibly corresponds to TRBD1 (5 bases). The CDR3 totals 15 residues. Germline CDR1 is SGHKS and CDR2 is YYEKEE (reference sequence). Trimming stripped 0 bases from V and 5 bases from J, with 12 bases between. This chain's CDR3 is CASSLVPGGDQPQHF. CDR3 DNA: TGTGCCAGCAGCTTGGTACCCGGGGGGGATCAGCCCCAGCATTTT.

The chain combines TRBV5-7 with TRBJ2-2; TRBD1 matches at 12 bases. TRBV5-7 is assigned to the ORF class and has an uncertain function. CDR3 size: 18 residues. Trimming cost V 4 bases and J 2 bases; bases outside gene matches: 9. The CDR3 bases are TGTGCCAGCAGCGACTTACCCGGGACAGGGGGCAACACCGGGGAGCTGTTTTTT. It codes for CASSDLPGTGGNTGELFF.

This chain connects TRBV27 to TRBJ1-1; D uncertain. This CDR3 spans 11 amino acids. CDR1 is MNHEY, CDR2 SMNVEV, per germline (reference sequence). V dropped 7 bases and J dropped 10 bases, with 13 bases sitting between them. CDR3 nucleotides: TGTGCCAGCATGGGCTCCCTTGGAGCTTTCTTT. Translation gives CASMGSLGAFF.

This clone showed up just once. V and J are TRBV27 and TRBJ1-1; possible D gene TRBD1, 5 bases. V was shortened by 5 bases and J by 6 bases, with 10 bases between the two germline ends. The germline V gene has CDR1 MNHEY and CDR2 SMNVEV (reference sequence). The CDR3 has 12 amino acids. The CDR3 reads CASSGGGAEAFF. CDR3 nucleotide sequence: TGTGCCAGCAGTGGCGGGGGGGCTGAAGCTTTCTTT.

V gene TRBV30 combines with J gene TRBJ1-5, with TRBD1 matching over 7 bases. CDR1 and CDR2 from the germline V gene are GTSNPN and SVGIG (reference sequence). V trimming: 3 bases; J trimming: 9 bases; junction bases outside the gene matches: 14. The CDR3 runs to 15 residues. The CDR3 DNA is TGTGCCTGGAGCCTACAGGGGACCCGGGCGGGGCCCCAGCATTTT. As protein: CAWSLQGTRAGPQHF.

The gene calls are TRBV2 and TRBJ2-6, with D perhaps matching TRBD2 (7 bases). The germline V gene has CDR1 SNHLY and CDR2 FYNNEI. V dropped 3 bases and J dropped 0 bases, with 18 bases sitting between them. This CDR3 has 19 residues. The CDR3 sequence: CASSESGGLPLSGANVLTF. As DNA, the CDR3 is TGTGCCAGCAGTGAGTCCGGGGGGCTACCTCTCTCTGGGGCCAACGTCCTGACTTTC.